This TCR beta chain is from a study of blood T cell repertoires in COVID-19. This table comes from immunoSEQ multiplex PCR, and its TCRdb copy is limited to in-frame clones, with some not included. Of just over 300,000 clones in the sample, 65% to 90% were seen once. Each participant's cohort was designated according to participant-reported clinical history. The source of this sequence is a man aged 25-40 years who had recovered from COVID-19. The sequencing input was PBMCs or T cells enriched from blood (not recorded which).

CDR3 loop: CAWAGLAGLKSYNEQFF. In nucleotides, the CDR3 is TGTGCCTGGGCGGGACTAGCGGGATTAAAATCCTACAATGAGCAGTTCTTC. This chain uses TRBV30 with TRBJ2-1; 13 bases map to TRBD2. V shed 5 bases and J 1 base; nucleotides not matched to a gene: 8. The CDR3 consists of 17 residues. The germline V gene encodes CDR1 GTSNPN and CDR2 SVGIG (reference sequence).